The 21 T cell receptor beta chains below were found in one sample sequenced in a study of PD-1 blockade in classical Hodgkin lymphoma. No patient escaped relapse after autologous stem cell transplantation, and brentuximab vedotin exposure varied. Libraries were prepared by immunoSEQ multiplex PCR; TCRdb keeps only in-frame clonotypes and omits some of them. The sample consists of 40,000 to 45,000 clones, about 77% of them appearing once. Sample: peripheral blood mononuclear cells (PBMCs), taken at baseline. These receptors originate from a human donor with classical Hodgkin lymphoma.

The chain has TRBV6-6 and TRBJ2-7; 7 bases align to TRBD1. The V and J ends lost 8 bases and 5 bases, in that order; junction bases with no gene match: 12. CDR1 is MNHNY and CDR2 is SVGAGI in the germline V gene (reference sequence). CDR3 length: 14 amino acids. Here the CDR3 DNA reads TGTGCCAGCCGACGACAGGGCTTGAGTAACGAGCAGTACTTC. This sequence encodes CASRRQGLSNEQYF.

The rearrangement uses TRBV7-9 and TRBJ1-2; 9 bases line up with TRBD1. The germline CDR1 and CDR2 sequences are SEHNR and FQNEAQ (reference sequence). The CDR3 is made up of 16 amino acids. J lost 4 bases, V lost 1 base, and 7 bases had no gene match. The CDR3 DNA follows: TGTGCCAGCAGCTTAGAAACAGGGGGCGAGGGCTATGGCTACACCTTC. This translates into CASSLETGGEGYGYTF.

The chain combines TRBV11-2 with TRBJ2-3; possible D gene TRBD2, 7 bases. Trimming cost V 2 bases and J 2 bases, with 11 bases left between them. This CDR3 contains 15 residues. The V gene's germline CDR1 is SGHAT and CDR2 FQNNGV. CDR3 sequence: CASSLRGADTDTQYF. The CDR3 bases are TGTGCCAGCAGCTTACGGGGGGCCGACACAGATACGCAGTATTTT.

The chain combines TRBV4-2 with TRBJ1-2; a weak D match, TRBD1 (6 bases). The CDR3 contains 13 residues. In germline, CDR1 is LGHNA, CDR2 YNFKEQ. V lost 4 bases and J 8 bases, leaving 14 bases between the germline ends. The CDR3 DNA follows: TGTGCCAGCAGCCCGGGGGCAGGGTGGGGCTACACCTTC. It codes for CASSPGAGWGYTF.

V usage is TRBV5-4 and J usage is TRBJ1-4, with D perhaps TRBD1 (5 bases). The CDR3 is 15 amino acids. Germline V gene data show CDR1 as SGHNT and CDR2 as YYREEE (reference sequence). V was pared by 0 bases and J by 8 bases, with 14 bases between. The CDR3 protein is CASSLAGGMGEKLFF. The CDR3 nucleotides read TGTGCCAGCAGCTTGGCTGGGGGGATGGGGGAAAAACTGTTTTTT.

The rearrangement links TRBV5-1 to TRBJ2-5, with 7 positions matching TRBD1. This CDR3 comprises 14 residues. Trimming cost V 4 bases and J 5 bases; bases outside gene matches: 8. Germline V gene sequence: CDR1 SGHRS, CDR2 YFSETQ. Here the CDR3 DNA reads TGCGCCAGCAGCCAGCAAGGGGGCCGGGAGACCCAGTACTTC. Translating it yields CASSQQGGRETQYF. Filled out from reference TRBV5-1 and TRBJ2-5, the complete variable domain reads KAGVTQTPRYLIKTRGQQVTLSCSPISGHRSVSWYQQTPGQGLQFLFEYFSETQRNKGNFPGRFSGRQFSNSRSEMNVSTLELGDSALYLCASSQQGGRETQYFGPGTRLLVL.

Only a few counts were recorded for this clone. The genes are TRBV29-1 and TRBJ2-2; a possible D gene is TRBD1 (6 bases). The CDR3 runs 12 residues. With 8 bases removed from V and 7 bases from J, the gap between germline ends came to 14 bases. Germline V gene sequence: CDR1 SQVTM, CDR2 ANQGSEA. The CDR3 region has the DNA TGCAGCCACACAGGGCTAAACGGGGAGCTGTTTTTT. Protein sequence: CSHTGLNGELFF.

This sequence joins TRBV7-9 and TRBJ2-3; D is uncertain. The CDR3 spans 14 residues. V was clipped by 1 base and J by 1 base, with 6 bases between them. Germline assignment: CDR1 SEHNR and CDR2 FQNEAQ (reference sequence). The CDR3 protein is CASSLGQGTDTQYF. In nucleotides, the CDR3 is TGTGCCAGCAGCTTAGGGCAGGGCACAGATACGCAGTATTTT.

The V gene is TRBV19, the J gene TRBJ2-5; 12 bases match TRBD2. J lost 4 bases, V lost 7 bases, and 16 bases had no gene match. This CDR3 contains 18 residues. Per the germline V gene, CDR1 is LNHDA and CDR2 is SQIVND (reference sequence). CDR3 nucleotide sequence: TGTGCCAGTACCATTGGCCCACCTAGCGGGGGGGCCGGAGAGACCCAGTACTTC. Protein product: CASTIGPPSGGAGETQYF.

This chain uses TRBV7-3 with TRBJ2-3, with 8 bases fitting TRBD2. The V gene end was trimmed by 5 bases and the J gene end by 5 bases; junction bases not matched to a gene: 12. The CDR3 totals 16 residues. Germline lookup yields CDR1 SGHTA and CDR2 FQGTGA. CDR3 DNA: TGTGCCAGCAGCCTCCAAGGGCGGGGGGCTAGAGATACGCAGTATTTT. Translated: CASSLQGRGARDTQYF. Combining the CDR3 with reference TRBV7-3 and TRBJ2-3 gives the whole variable domain GAGVSQTPSNKVTEKGKYVELRCDPISGHTALYWYRQSLGQGPEFLIYFQGTGAADDSGLPNDRFFAVRPEGSVSTLKIQRTERGDSAVYLCASSLQGRGARDTQYFGPGTRLTVL.

The chain recombines TRBV19 with TRBJ1-3; D perhaps matches TRBD1 (6 bases). CDR3 length: 16 amino acids. The germline V gene has CDR1 LNHDA and CDR2 SQIVND (reference sequence). Trimming removed 7 bases at V and 4 bases at J, with 20 bases between. CDR3 nucleotides: TGTGCCAGTACCCAGGCCGGTGGGGGCGACGGAAACACCATATATTTT. Translation: CASTQAGGGDGNTIYF.

The rearrangement joins TRBV7-9 to TRBJ2-5; maybe TRBD2 (5 bases). In germline, CDR1 is SEHNR, CDR2 FQNEAQ (reference sequence). The CDR3 contains 15 residues. Trimming pared 1 base from V and 5 bases from J, leaving 14 bases between. The CDR3 DNA follows: TGTGCCAGCAGCTTAGGAGGAACCAAGCGGGAGACCCAGTACTTC. Its translation: CASSLGGTKRETQYF.

This clone was counted ten times or more. CDR3 in amino acids: CASSREAFF. The DNA of the CDR3 is TGTGCCAGCAGCCGAGAAGCTTTCTTT. The chain couples TRBV7-2 to TRBJ1-1; D remains ambiguous. Looked up from germline, CDR1 is SGHTA and CDR2 is FQGNSA. The germline V and J ends were trimmed by 5 bases and 8 bases, with 3 bases remaining between them. The length of the CDR3 is 9 residues.

CDR3 sequence (DNA): TGTGCCAGCTCTCCGGACAGGGAAGAGGGCTACACCTTC. This translates into CASSPDREEGYTF. The genes are TRBV18 and TRBJ1-2; 8 bases align to TRBD1. Germline CDR1 reads KGHSH; CDR2 reads LQKENI. J lost 8 bases, V lost 6 bases, and 8 bases had no gene match. CDR3 length: 13 amino acids.

V gene TRBV11-2 combines with J gene TRBJ1-6; D is uncertain. V lost 7 bases and J 11 bases, leaving 15 bases between the germline ends. Germline V gene sequence: CDR1 SGHAT, CDR2 FQNNGV. The CDR3 is made up of 13 amino acids. The CDR3 region is CASTRTRVAPLHF. The CDR3 region has the DNA TGTGCCAGCACCCGAACGAGGGTGGCACCCCTCCACTTT.

The chain links TRBV5-4 to TRBJ2-3; unclear D gene. This CDR3 has 13 residues. The germline gives CDR1 SGHNT, CDR2 YYREEE (reference sequence). Trimming cost V 0 bases and J 2 bases, with 4 bases left between them. CDR3 sequence reads: CASSLDSTDTQYF. As DNA, the CDR3 is TGTGCCAGCAGCTTGGACTCCACAGATACGCAGTATTTT.

This chain uses TRBV7-8 with TRBJ1-6; D uncertain. The CDR3 runs 18 residues. Trimming cost V 5 bases and J 0 bases, with 17 bases left between them. Looked up from germline, CDR1 is SGHVS and CDR2 is FQNEAQ. The CDR3 region has the DNA TGTGCCAGCAGCCCTAAAGCAGCCATAAGCTCCTATAATTCACCCCTCCACTTT. Translating it yields CASSPKAAISSYNSPLHF.

This clone was seen more than once but under ten times. The CDR3 loop is CASSIRDRGMGNQPQHF. CDR3 sequence (DNA): TGTGCCAGTAGTATCCGGGACAGGGGGATGGGTAATCAGCCCCAGCATTTT. The chain recombines TRBV19 with TRBJ1-5; 11 bases fit TRBD1. The V segment lost 3 bases and the J segment 4 bases; nucleotides outside the gene matches: 8. CDR1 is LNHDA and CDR2 is SQIVND in the germline V gene (reference sequence). The CDR3 has 17 residues.

The chain combines TRBV30 with TRBJ2-7, with 7 bases that match TRBD2. Germline V lookup: CDR1 GTSNPN, CDR2 SVGIG (reference sequence). There are 13 residues in the CDR3. Trimming cost V 2 bases and J 6 bases; bases outside gene matches: 7. The CDR3 DNA sequence: TGTGCCTGGAGTCCCTCCGGGAGGACCGAGCAGTACTTC. Protein: CAWSPSGRTEQYF.

This clone was detected once. This rearrangement joins TRBV18 to TRBJ1-4; D unresolved. V dropped 2 bases and J dropped 7 bases, with 11 bases sitting between them. CDR1 is KGHSH, CDR2 LQKENI, per germline. The CDR3 extends over 14 amino acids. CDR3 sequence (DNA): TGTGCCAGCTCACCAGGCCAGTGGACTGAAAAACTGTTTTTT. As protein: CASSPGQWTEKLFF.

The chain's CDR3 is CASSLEDQPQHF. CDR3 sequence (DNA): TGTGCCAGCAGCTTAGAGGATCAGCCCCAGCATTTT. The rearrangement joins TRBV7-9 to TRBJ1-5; D is uncertain. Trimming left V 1 base short and J 5 bases short, with 3 bases between. This CDR3 is 12 amino acids long. The germline gives CDR1 SEHNR, CDR2 FQNEAQ (reference sequence).